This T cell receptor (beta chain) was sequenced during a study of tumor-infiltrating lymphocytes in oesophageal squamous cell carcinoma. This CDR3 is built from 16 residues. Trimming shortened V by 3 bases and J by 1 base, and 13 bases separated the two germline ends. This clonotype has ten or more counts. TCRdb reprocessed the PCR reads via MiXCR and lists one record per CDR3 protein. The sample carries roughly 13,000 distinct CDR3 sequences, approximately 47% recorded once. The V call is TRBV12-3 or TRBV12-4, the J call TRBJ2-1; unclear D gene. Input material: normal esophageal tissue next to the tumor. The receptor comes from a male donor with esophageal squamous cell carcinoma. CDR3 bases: TGTGCCAGCAGTTTCCGCCTGGCTGCGTCCTACAATGAGCAGTTCTTC. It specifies CASSFRLAASYNEQFF.